The clone carrying this TCR beta chain has a count of ten or more. What it binds is not known. From the 5' RACE reads, TCRdb called clonotypes with MiXCR, one entry per CDR3 protein. The sample consists of 150,000 to 200,000 distinct CDR3 sequences, 13% of them appearing once. These data belong to a study of CD8 T cells in ankylosing spondylitis. The length of the CDR3 is 15 residues. V was cut by 1 base and J by 5 bases, with 11 bases left in between. CDR1 LGHNA and CDR2 YSLEER come from the germline V gene. Study-wide findings and caveats: A CD8+ phenotype characterized the disease-linked clones, which were relatively rare in peripheral blood. Earlier work had already found some motif variants in reactive arthritis synovial fluid and blood. Clones linked to disease were reported to show significant enrichment in matched ankylosing spondylitis synovial fluid. A TCR beta motif made of fewer than ten highly homologous variants seemed typical of ankylosing spondylitis blood.

V and J are TRBV4-3 and TRBJ1-4, with D maybe TRBD1 (5 bases). This clonotype was sampled from a female donor with ankylosing spondylitis or in good health (not recorded which). Sequencing was done on a sample of blood, either unsorted or a sorted T cell fraction (not recorded which). The CDR3 coding sequence is TGCGCCAGCAGCCAAGGGGGGTTACGGAATGAAAAACTGTTTTTT. The encoded protein is CASSQGGLRNEKLFF.